Sequencing of this T cell receptor (beta chain) was carried out in a study of cytomegalovirus exposure and HLA in healthy donors. Notes on the study in general: High sensitivity and specificity were reportedly achieved when the classifier diagnosed cytomegalovirus status. Subsequent analysis showed first-cohort TCR clusters tending to co-occur in about 110 validation repertoires.

A note on this clone: What it binds is unknown.

Here immunoSEQ multiplex PCR was the method, and the copy in TCRdb shows in-frame clones only, minus some. This sample has about 140,000 clones, with about 86% found just once. Germline loops: CDR1 MGHRA, CDR2 YSYEKL. With 4 bases clipped from V and 0 bases from J, the junction kept 4 bases outside the gene matches. The CDR3 covers 16 residues. The V call is TRBV4-1, the J call TRBJ1-1; 11 bases line up with TRBD1. The receptor was derived from a man in his late teens or twenties in good health and CMV-seronegative. Material for sequencing was PBMCs. The CDR3 DNA is TGCGCCAGCAGCCGAGGACAGGGGGCCATGAACACTGAAGCTTTCTTT. This gives the protein CASSRGQGAMNTEAFF.